The 22 T cell receptor beta chains below come from one sample, sequenced in a study of graft-versus-host responses after intestinal transplantation. These receptors have no identified antigens. Clones were sequenced by immunoSEQ multiplex PCR, and TCRdb holds only the in-frame ones, with some missing. The sample carries 38,000 or so clones, 95% recorded once. The input for sequencing was unstimulated CD8+ T cells sorted from spleen or lymph node cells, taken before transplant. The receptor set was obtained from a human donor who was the organ donor for an intestinal transplant.

The chain links TRBV20-1 to TRBJ2-7; D gene uncertain. Deletions cut 3 bases from V and 7 bases from J, with 10 bases between. CDR3 length: 11 residues. Germline lookup yields CDR1 DFQATT and CDR2 SNEGSKA (reference sequence). The CDR3, as DNA: TGCAGTGCTAGGCTTGTGGGGGAGCAGTACTTC. Amino acid sequence: CSARLVGEQYF.

This chain links TRBV7-8 with TRBJ1-4; D is possibly TRBD1 (6 bases). Germline V gene lookup returns CDR1 SGHVS and CDR2 FQNEAQ. V shed 4 bases and J shed 8 bases, with 20 bases lying between them. This CDR3 comprises 16 residues. The CDR3 bases are TGTGCCAGCAGCTACTGGGAGGGACACGCGATAGAAAAACTGTTTTTT. It specifies CASSYWEGHAIEKLFF.

CDR3 bases: TGTGCCAGCAGCCCTACATGGACTAGCGGGGGTGACATTCAGTACTTC. It codes for CASSPTWTSGGDIQYF. The chain recombines TRBV7-2 with TRBJ2-4; 13 nucleotides match TRBD2. The V segment lost 5 bases and the J segment 8 bases; nucleotides outside the gene matches: 9. The CDR3 covers 16 residues. The germline CDR1 and CDR2 sequences are SGHTA and FQGNSA.

This rearrangement joins TRBV6-5 to TRBJ2-5, with a weak D call TRBD2 (5 bases). The J call may be wrong; the DNA end is better matched by TRBJ2-7. The germline gives CDR1 MNHEY, CDR2 SVGAGI. The CDR3 is 15 residues long. CDR3 sequence (DNA): TGTGCCAGCAGTCCCCCTGGCCGGGGTGTATACGAGCAGTACTTC. Its translation: CASSPPGRGVYEQYF.

This clone came up once. The V and J genes are TRBV19 and TRBJ1-5, with no clear D. CDR1 and CDR2 (germline): LNHDA, SQIVND (reference sequence). This CDR3 is 14 amino acids long. Trimming removed 6 bases at V and 0 bases at J, with 9 bases between. Written as DNA, the CDR3 is TGTGCCAGTAGGAACGGATTTAGCAATCAGCCCCAGCATTTT. Its protein is CASRNGFSNQPQHF.

The rearrangement joins TRBV10-3 to TRBJ2-5, with 10 bases matching TRBD2. Germline trimming cut 1 base from V and 2 bases from J; bases unmatched to any gene: 1. The germline gives CDR1 ENHRY, CDR2 SYGVKD. The CDR3 covers 15 residues. The CDR3 here is CAISELAGGQETQYF. As DNA, the CDR3 is TGTGCCATCAGTGAGTTAGCGGGGGGACAAGAGACCCAGTACTTC.

The J gene is TRBJ2-7, the V gene TRBV27; D is perhaps TRBD1 (5 bases). With 8 bases removed from V and 3 bases from J, the gap between germline ends came to 14 bases. The germline V gene encodes CDR1 MNHEY and CDR2 SMNVEV (reference sequence). The CDR3 spans 13 residues. Written as DNA, the CDR3 is TGTGCCAGCGCCCCTTACCAGGGCTACGAGCAGTACTTC. It specifies CASAPYQGYEQYF.

The chain is built from TRBV11-3 and TRBJ2-3; 8 bases map to TRBD2. The ends lost 3 bases at V and 6 bases at J; junction bases unmatched: 8. Germline loops: CDR1 SGHNT, CDR2 YENEEA. This CDR3 region has 15 residues. Written as DNA, the CDR3 is TGTGCCAGCAGCTTGTCCGGGGGGGCCCCGGATACGCAGTATTTT. Protein sequence: CASSLSGGAPDTQYF.

The chain combines TRBV9 with TRBJ2-5; D gene uncertain. The DNA end is more similar to TRBJ2-7, so the J call may be wrong. This CDR3 has 11 residues. CDR1 is SGDLS, CDR2 YYNGEE, per germline. CDR3 nucleotide sequence: TGTGCCAGCAGCGTAGGCTACGAGCAGTACTTC. It encodes CASSVGYEQYF.

This clone was detected only once. V and J are TRBV25-1 and TRBJ2-1; weak D call: TRBD1 (6 bases). V lost 1 base and J lost 4, with 11 bases in between. The germline CDR1 and CDR2 sequences are MGHDK and SYGVNS. This CDR3 contains 15 residues. DNA of the CDR3: TGTGCCAGCAGTGAATGGGGGACACCATACAATGAGCAGTTCTTC. This codes for CASSEWGTPYNEQFF. The full variable domain, its missing parts supplied by reference TRBV25-1 and TRBJ2-1, is EADIYQTPRYLVIGTGKKITLECSQTMGHDKMYWYQQDPGMELHLIHYSYGVNSTEKGDLSSESTVSRIRTEHFPLTLESARPSHTSQYLCASSEWGTPYNEQFFGPGTRLTVL.

J is TRBJ2-2 and V is TRBV19, with TRBD2 as a possible D gene (6 bases). Germline V gives CDR1 LNHDA, CDR2 SQIVND (reference sequence). CDR3 size: 15 residues. V dropped 5 bases and J dropped 3 bases, with 13 bases sitting between them. CDR3 in DNA: TGTGCCAGTAGTCCGGAATGGGAGGACACCGGGGAGCTGTTTTTT. It codes for CASSPEWEDTGELFF.

The chain recombines TRBV6-5 with TRBJ2-3; TRBD2 matches 10 bases. The V and J ends lost 4 bases and 1 base, in that order; junction bases with no gene match: 5. Germline CDR1 is MNHEY and CDR2 is SVGAGI. The CDR3 has 16 residues. For the CDR3, the DNA is TGTGCCAGCAGTTCGACCAGCGGGGGGGGCACAGATACGCAGTATTTT. Its translation: CASSSTSGGGTDTQYF.

J is TRBJ2-1 and V is TRBV7-3; 11 bases fit TRBD1. The CDR3 is 15 amino acids. V lost 4 bases, J lost 2 bases, and 1 base stayed unmatched. Germline lookup yields CDR1 SGHTA and CDR2 FQGTGA. The CDR3 loop reads CASSWTGGAYNEQFF. As DNA, the CDR3 is TGTGCCAGCAGCTGGACAGGGGGCGCCTACAATGAGCAGTTCTTC.

J is TRBJ1-2 and V is TRBV15; 9 bases are shared with TRBD1. This CDR3 region has 14 residues. CDR1 is LNHNV and CDR2 is YYDKDF in the germline V gene (reference sequence). The J segment lost 8 bases and the V segment lost 0 bases, leaving 4 bases of the junction unmatched. CDR3 nucleotide sequence: TGTGCCACCAGCAGAGAAGGACAGGGGCTGGGCTACACCTTC. Protein: CATSREGQGLGYTF.

The rearrangement joins TRBV27 to TRBJ2-5, with unresolved D. Germline CDR1 is MNHEY and CDR2 is SMNVEV (reference sequence). V dropped 0 bases and J dropped 4 bases, with 12 bases sitting between them. This CDR3 is built from 15 residues. CDR3 loop: CASSLSARPRETQYF. As DNA, the CDR3 is TGTGCCAGCAGTTTATCAGCTCGGCCCCGAGAGACCCAGTACTTC.

The chain's CDR3 is CASREDGLNYGYTF. CDR3 sequence (DNA): TGTGCCAGCAGAGAGGACGGGCTTAACTATGGCTACACCTTC. V usage is TRBV7-9 and J usage is TRBJ1-2; D is undetermined. CDR1 is SEHNR and CDR2 is FQNEAQ in the germline V gene (reference sequence). The CDR3 runs 14 residues. With 6 bases removed from V and 1 base from J, the gap between germline ends came to 12 bases.

This clone came up a few times. The gene calls are TRBV7-3 and TRBJ2-1; 8 bases map to TRBD2. Germline V CDR1 and CDR2: SGHTA, FQGTGA. V was clipped by 5 bases and J by 7 bases; unmatched bases: 4. CDR3 size: 13 residues. Here the CDR3 reads CASSPLAGNEQFF. CDR3 coding DNA: TGTGCCAGCAGCCCGTTAGCGGGGAATGAGCAGTTCTTC.

The rearrangement uses TRBV6-6 and TRBJ2-7, with D possibly being TRBD2 (6 bases). Between the trimmed V and J ends, which lost 7 bases and 3 bases, there was a span of 16 bases. The germline V gene has CDR1 MNHNY and CDR2 SVGAGI (reference sequence). The CDR3 runs 14 residues. In DNA, the CDR3 is TGTGCCAGCAATGCCGGGAGTAATCTCTACGAGCAGTACTTC. This translates into CASNAGSNLYEQYF.

The V call is TRBV7-3, the J call TRBJ2-1, with 8 bases fitting TRBD1. J gave up 9 bases and V 8 bases, and 6 bases lay outside the gene matches. Germline assignment: CDR1 SGHTA and CDR2 FQGTGA. The CDR3 consists of 12 residues. The CDR3 spells CASGSTGGEQFF. CDR3 DNA: TGTGCCAGCGGCTCAACAGGGGGTGAGCAGTTCTTC.

This sequence joins TRBV4-1 and TRBJ2-7; D is unresolved. CDR1 MGHRA and CDR2 YSYEKL come from the germline V gene. Trimming took 0 bases from V and 0 from J, leaving 3 bases between them. The CDR3 is 13 residues long. CDR3 in amino acids: CASSQDSSYEQYF. In DNA form, the CDR3 reads TGCGCCAGCAGCCAAGACAGCTCCTACGAGCAGTACTTC.

This chain connects TRBV14 to TRBJ1-6; D might be TRBD1 (5 bases). CDR1 is SGHDN, CDR2 FVKESK, per germline. This CDR3 spans 16 amino acids. Trimming removed 4 bases from V and 6 bases from J, with 16 bases in between. In DNA, the CDR3 is TGTGCCAGCAGCCCCCTCTCTGGAGGGGTTAATTCACCCCTCCACTTT. It is translated as CASSPLSGGVNSPLHF.

This clone was observed a handful of times. V gene TRBV9 combines with J gene TRBJ2-7; the D gene could be TRBD1 or TRBD2 (6 bases each). V lost 0 bases to trimming and J lost 4 bases, with 11 bases between them. Germline assignment: CDR1 SGDLS and CDR2 YYNGEE. This CDR3 spans 14 amino acids. Here the CDR3 reads CASSVGGAEYEQYF. In DNA form, the CDR3 reads TGTGCCAGCAGCGTAGGGGGGGCGGAATACGAGCAGTACTTC.